This TCR beta chain was sequenced during a study of blood T cell repertoires in COVID-19. The germline CDR1 and CDR2 sequences are LNHDA and SQIVND (reference sequence). The junction had 9 bases not matched to a gene; V was cut back by 6 bases and J by 3 bases. The CDR3 spans 16 residues. Some clones are missing from TCRdb's copy, which holds only in-frame ones; the method was immunoSEQ multiplex PCR. The table includes approximately 65,000 clones, under 80% detected once. The TCR was taken from a man aged 55 to 70 with acute or convalescent COVID-19. Sequencing was done on a sample of peripheral blood. The V and J genes are TRBV19 and TRBJ2-5, with 11 bases that match TRBD2. The CDR3 reads CASSPMTSGNKETQYF. CDR3 coding DNA: TGTGCCAGTAGCCCGATGACTAGCGGGAACAAAGAGACCCAGTACTTC.